This T cell receptor (beta chain) was sequenced during a study of CD8+CD57+ T cells in acquired aplastic anemia. About this clonotype: Its antigen is currently unknown.

This CDR3 is built from 14 residues. Per germline, CDR1 ENHRY and CDR2 SYGVKD. Trimming stripped 4 bases from V and 1 base from J, with 10 bases between. Study outcomes and limitations: Statistical testing detected no significant gap in CD8+ Simpson's diversity between patients and controls.

Patients chosen for sequencing had shown CD8+CD57+ cell expansion by flow cytometry. For CDR3 and TCR beta VDJ profiling, genomic DNA was the template used. TCRdb reprocessed the reads via MiXCR and lists one record per CDR3 protein. Altogether around 430,000 distinct CDR3 sequences are present, more than 25% being singletons, with the ten largest covering 0.8% to 0.85%. This sequence joins TRBV10-3 and TRBJ1-2; D gene unclear. What was sequenced was sorted CD4+, CD8+, or CD8+CD57+ T cells (not recorded which) from PBMCs. This receptor was taken from a human donor with aplastic anemia. CDR3 coding DNA: TGTGCCATCAGTGTCGACGGGAGTAACTATGGCTACACCTTC. This sequence encodes CAISVDGSNYGYTF.